This TCR beta chain was retrieved from a study of T-cell reconstitution after alpha-beta-depleted transplantation in children. Preparation of the TCRbeta library involved a method that used unique molecular identifiers. One entry per CDR3 protein, called by TCRdb with MiXCR from the PCR reads. The sample has more than 450,000 distinct CDR3 sequences; 18% are singletons. This clonotype was observed a few times. V was trimmed by 1 base and J by 7 bases, leaving 12 bases between them. Germline V gives CDR1 SGHRS, CDR2 YFSETQ. CDR3 length equals 15 residues. The chain employs TRBV5-1 and TRBJ1-6; D might be TRBD1 (5 bases). This sequence was found in a human donor who donated a stem cell graft to a child with acute lymphoblastic leukemia. The specimen comprised PBMCs from the stem cell graft donor, sampled from the stem cell graft. CDR3 nucleotide sequence: TGCGCCAGCAGCTTGTTCCAGGGCGGGAATTCACCCCTCCACTTT. It specifies CASSLFQGGNSPLHF. The variable domain in full, completed from reference TRBV5-1 and TRBJ1-6, reads KAGVTQTPRYLIKTRGQQVTLSCSPISGHRSVSWYQQTPGQGLQFLFEYFSETQRNKGNFPGRFSGRQFSNSRSEMNVSTLELGDSALYLCASSLFQGGNSPLHFGNGTRLTVT.